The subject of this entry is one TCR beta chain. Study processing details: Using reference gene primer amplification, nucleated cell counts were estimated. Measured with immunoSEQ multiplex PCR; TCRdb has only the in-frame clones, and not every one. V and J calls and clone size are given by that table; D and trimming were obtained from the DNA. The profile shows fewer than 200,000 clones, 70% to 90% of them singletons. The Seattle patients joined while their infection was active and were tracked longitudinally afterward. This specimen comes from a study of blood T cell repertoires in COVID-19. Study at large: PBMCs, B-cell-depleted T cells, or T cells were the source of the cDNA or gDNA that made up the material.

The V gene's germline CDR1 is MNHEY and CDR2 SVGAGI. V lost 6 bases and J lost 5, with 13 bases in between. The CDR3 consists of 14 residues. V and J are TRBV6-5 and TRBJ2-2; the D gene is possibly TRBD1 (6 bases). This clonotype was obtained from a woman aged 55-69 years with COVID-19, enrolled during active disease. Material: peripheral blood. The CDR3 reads CASRITGRTGELFF. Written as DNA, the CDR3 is TGTGCCAGCAGAATTACAGGGCGGACCGGGGAGCTGTTTTTT.